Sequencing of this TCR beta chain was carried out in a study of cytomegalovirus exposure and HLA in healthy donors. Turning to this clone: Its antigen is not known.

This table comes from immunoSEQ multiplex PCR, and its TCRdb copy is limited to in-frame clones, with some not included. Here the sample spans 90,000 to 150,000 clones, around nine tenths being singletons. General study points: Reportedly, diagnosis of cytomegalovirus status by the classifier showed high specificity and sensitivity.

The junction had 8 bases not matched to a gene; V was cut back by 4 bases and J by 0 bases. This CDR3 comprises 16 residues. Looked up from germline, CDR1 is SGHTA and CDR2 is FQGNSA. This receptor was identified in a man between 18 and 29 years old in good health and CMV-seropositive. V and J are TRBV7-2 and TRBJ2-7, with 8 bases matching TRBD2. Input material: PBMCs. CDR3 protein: CASSWGVAGPSYEQYF. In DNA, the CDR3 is TGTGCCAGCAGCTGGGGGGTAGCGGGGCCCTCCTACGAGCAGTACTTC.